These T cell receptor beta chains were read from a single sample in a study of CD8+ T cells in alopecia areata. Sequencing was performed with immunoSEQ multiplex PCR; in TCRdb, only in-frame clones are kept and a portion is missing. This sample has 150,000 or so clones, with about three fifths found just once. Sequencing was performed on CD4+ T cells sorted from blood, taken at week 4, from a patient treated with tofacitinib. The source of these receptors is a human donor with alopecia areata. The CDR3 runs from the conserved cysteine through the conserved F or W. The D gene is left open where the match is weak. Clone size is given for some rows only: seen once, a few or many times, or a class if the clone is expanded.

abundance,v_gene,d_gene,j_gene,CDR3nt,CDR3aa
once,TRBV14,.,TRBJ2-5,TGTGCCAGCAGCCAAGTTTCAAAGACCCAGTACTTC,CASSQVSKTQYF
.,TRBV5-6,TRBD1,TRBJ2-1,TGTGCCAGCAGCTTGGCAGGGGGCCACTCCTACAATGAGCAGTTCTTC,CASSLAGGHSYNEQFF
.,TRBV30,.,TRBJ1-4,TGTGCCTGGAGTCGTGGAAATAATGAAAAACTGTTTTTT,CAWSRGNNEKLFF
.,TRBV30,.,TRBJ2-7,TGTGCCTGGAGTGCCCTAGTATACGAGCAGTACTTC,CAWSALVYEQYF
once,TRBV9,TRBD1,TRBJ1-6,TGTGCCAGCAGCGGACTCGCAAAAGGGACAGAGAATTCACCCCTCCACTTT,CASSGLAKGTENSPLHF
.,TRBV5-1,.,TRBJ2-3,TGCGCCAGCAGCTTGATGGGCACAGATACGCAGTATTTT,CASSLMGTDTQYF
.,TRBV7-8,TRBD2,TRBJ2-2,TGTGCCAGCAGAATGGGACTAGCGGTTAACACCGGGGAGCTGTTTTTT,CASRMGLAVNTGELFF
.,TRBV30,TRBD2,TRBJ2-5,TGTGCCTGGAGTGTTAGATTGGGCGGGGGTAAGGAGACCCAGTACTTC,CAWSVRLGGGKETQYF
.,TRBV29-1,.,TRBJ1-2,TGCAGCGTTGGTGTTAACTATGGCTACACCTTC,CSVGVNYGYTF
few,TRBV30,.,TRBJ1-5,TGTGCCTGGTCGGCCCTAACAGGGCCCCAGCATTTT,CAWSALTGPQHF
.,TRBV29-1,.,TRBJ1-1,TGCAGCGTTGGGGGGACTGAAGCTTTCTTT,CSVGGTEAFF
once,TRBV27,TRBD1,TRBJ2-7,TGTGCCAGCAGTTTCGGGACAGGGTGGAGCTACGAGCAGTACTTC,CASSFGTGWSYEQYF
once,TRBV30,.,TRBJ2-5,TGTGCCTGGAGTAGGGAGACCCAGTACTTC,CAWSRETQYF
few,TRBV13,.,TRBJ2-1,TGTGCCAGCAGCCCCCTCTTCAGGCGCGATGAGCAGTTCTTC,CASSPLFRRDEQFF
once,TRBV30,TRBD2,TRBJ2-7,TGTGCCTGGAGCGCAGAGCCCGGGACTAGCGGCTATTACGAGCAGTACTTC,CAWSAEPGTSGYYEQYF
.,TRBV5-1,.,TRBJ1-1,TGCGCCAGCAGCTTGTGGGGGACCGAAATGAACACTGAAGCTTTCTTT,CASSLWGTEMNTEAFF
once,TRBV25-1,.,TRBJ2-4,TGTGCCAGCAGTGAATATAGATCCGGCATTCAGTACTTC,CASSEYRSGIQYF
few,TRBV29-1,TRBD1,TRBJ2-1,TGCAGCGTTGAAGGTACAGGGGGTACCTACAATGAGCAGTTCTTC,CSVEGTGGTYNEQFF
.,TRBV9,.,TRBJ1-3,TGTGCCAGCAGCGTGTCCTCTGGAAACACCATATATTTT,CASSVSSGNTIYF
.,TRBV5-1,.,TRBJ2-1,TGCGCCAGCAGCTTGCTACAGGCTGTCGATGAGCAGTTCTTC,CASSLLQAVDEQFF
.,TRBV5-1,TRBD1,TRBJ2-3,TGCGCCAGCAGATATCAGGGGACAGAAACGCAGTATTTT,CASRYQGTETQYF
few,TRBV29-1,TRBD1,TRBJ1-1,TGCAGCGTTCTCGGACAGGGAGGAATGAACACTGAAGCTTTCTTT,CSVLGQGGMNTEAFF
.,TRBV4-2,.,TRBJ2-7,TGTGCCAGCAGCCAAGCCTGGCCAGGCTACGAGCAGTACTTC,CASSQAWPGYEQYF
.,TRBV30,.,TRBJ1-2,TGTGCCTGGAGTGTGGAGGTTACTGGAGGCTACACCTTC,CAWSVEVTGGYTF